The 19 T cell receptor beta chains in this list originate from one sample, sequenced in a study of blood T cell repertoires in COVID-19. Data came from immunoSEQ multiplex PCR; TCRdb stores just in-frame clones and leaves some out. The sample contains 200,000 to 300,000 clones, roughly 84% of which appear only once. Sequenced input: peripheral blood. These receptors were taken from a man aged 35 to 55 with acute or convalescent COVID-19.

This clone was observed a handful of times. V is TRBV10-3 and J is TRBJ2-7, with TRBD1 identical over 9 bases. From germline, CDR1 is ENHRY and CDR2 SYGVKD. The CDR3 is 16 residues long. The trim removed 3 bases at V and 3 bases at J, leaving 9 bases unmatched. The CDR3 sequence: CAISDPMGQGIYEQYF. CDR3 nucleotide sequence: TGTGCCATCAGTGATCCGATGGGACAGGGAATCTACGAGCAGTACTTC.

This chain links TRBV2 with TRBJ1-2; D may be TRBD1 (5 bases). Germline lookup yields CDR1 SNHLY and CDR2 FYNNEI. This CDR3 comprises 14 residues. V dropped 2 bases and J dropped 1 base, with 8 bases sitting between them. The CDR3: CASSEQGFNYGYTF. The CDR3 DNA sequence: TGTGCCAGCAGTGAACAGGGATTTAACTATGGCTACACCTTC.

The chain is built from TRBV3-1 (or the pseudogene TRBV3-2) and TRBJ2-3; no clear D gene. The CDR3 is made up of 14 amino acids. Trimming took off 1 base at V and 4 bases at J, with 9 bases between the two ends. Per germline, CDR1 LGHDT and CDR2 YNNKEL (reference sequence). CDR3 coding DNA: TGTGCCAGCAGCCAAGCTAATTCGGCAGATACGCAGTATTTT. Its protein is CASSQANSADTQYF.

The J gene is TRBJ1-5, the V gene TRBV4-1, with TRBD1 matching over 9 bases. With 4 bases clipped from V and 0 bases from J, the junction kept 10 bases outside the gene matches. The V gene's germline CDR1 is MGHRA and CDR2 YSYEKL. The CDR3 is 18 amino acids. CDR3 amino acids: CASSPLGWTGVSNQPQHF. CDR3 nucleotide sequence: TGCGCCAGCAGCCCCCTTGGGTGGACAGGGGTTAGCAATCAGCCCCAGCATTTT.

This chain joins TRBV28 and TRBJ2-7, with 7 nucleotides matching TRBD1. Germline CDR1 MDHEN, CDR2 SYDVKM. CDR3 size: 12 residues. V lost 5 bases, J lost 6 bases, and 4 bases stayed unmatched. The CDR3 DNA reads TGTGCCAGCAGTCAGACAGGGAGCGAGCAGTACTTC. Its translation is CASSQTGSEQYF.

This sequence joins TRBV19 and TRBJ2-5, with D possibly matching TRBD2 (5 bases). The CDR3 spans 11 residues. Per the germline V gene, CDR1 is LNHDA and CDR2 is SQIVND (reference sequence). Trimming removed 7 bases from V and 3 bases from J, with 6 bases in between. CDR3 in DNA: TGTGCCAGTAAGGAGGAAGAGACCCAGTACTTC. Amino acids: CASKEEETQYF. The full variable domain, with the rest looked up from reference TRBV19 and TRBJ2-5, is DGGITQSPKYLFRKEGQNVTLSCEQNLNHDAMYWYRQDPGQGLRLIYYSQIVNDFQKGDIAEGYSVSREKKESFPLTVTSAQKNPTAFYLCASKEEETQYFGPGTRLLVL.

The J gene is TRBJ2-2, the V gene TRBV7-9; 9 bases are a match to TRBD1. The germline V gene has CDR1 SEHNR and CDR2 FQNEAQ (reference sequence). V lost 6 bases, J lost 4 bases, and 6 bases stayed unmatched. The CDR3 length is 15 residues. The CDR3 bases are TGTGCCAGCAGATCGGACAGGGGTGCCACCGGGGAGCTGTTTTTT. Its translation: CASRSDRGATGELFF.

V is TRBV6-1 and J is TRBJ2-1, with TRBD2 matching over 7 bases. J lost 3 bases, V lost 2 bases, and 4 bases had no gene match. CDR1 MNHNS and CDR2 SASEGT come from the germline V gene. The CDR3 runs 15 residues. CDR3 sequence (DNA): TGTGCCAGCAGTGAATTTGGACTAGGCTACAATGAGCAGTTCTTC. Amino acids: CASSEFGLGYNEQFF.

The rearrangement joins TRBV5-1 to TRBJ2-7; D is perhaps TRBD2 (5 bases). Trimming took off 1 base at V and 3 bases at J, with 11 bases between the two ends. CDR1 is SGHRS and CDR2 is YFSETQ in the germline V gene. This CDR3 has 14 amino acids. CDR3 coding DNA: TGCGCCAGCAGCTTGTCAGGCGCGGGCTACGAGCAGTACTTC. Its protein product is CASSLSGAGYEQYF.

V usage is TRBV2 and J usage is TRBJ2-7; D is perhaps TRBD2 (5 bases). This CDR3 spans 12 amino acids. Germline V gene lookup returns CDR1 SNHLY and CDR2 FYNNEI. V was trimmed by 5 bases and J by 3 bases, leaving 8 bases between them. CDR3 protein: CASSNEGYEQYF. DNA for the CDR3: TGTGCCAGCAGTAATGAGGGCTACGAGCAGTACTTC.

The chain couples TRBV3-1 (or the pseudogene TRBV3-2) to TRBJ1-5; 7 bases match TRBD1. V lost 4 bases to trimming and J lost 9 bases; unmatched junction nucleotides: 9. CDR3 length equals 14 residues. Per the germline V gene, CDR1 is LGHDT and CDR2 is YNNKEL (reference sequence). CDR3 loop: CASSPGQPLGPQHF. As DNA, the CDR3 is TGTGCCAGCAGCCCGGGACAGCCGTTAGGGCCCCAGCATTTT.

The chain employs TRBV6-5 and TRBJ1-2; unclear D gene. This CDR3 spans 12 amino acids. Per the germline V gene, CDR1 is MNHEY and CDR2 is SVGAGI. The germline V and J ends were trimmed by 10 bases and 8 bases, with 17 bases remaining between them. CDR3 DNA: TGTGCCACCAAATCATCCGGAGGGGGCTACACCTTC. Translating it yields CATKSSGGGYTF.

This chain uses TRBV5-6 with TRBJ1-1; TRBD1 is a possible D gene (5 bases). From germline, CDR1 is SGHDT and CDR2 YYEEEE. This CDR3 has 12 residues. The V end lost 5 bases, the J end lost 4 bases, and 9 bases lay between the germline ends. CDR3 bases: TGTGCCAGCAGTTGGGGCCCCACTGAAGCTTTCTTT. Translation gives CASSWGPTEAFF.

The chain carries TRBV30 and TRBJ2-1; maybe TRBD1 (6 bases). This CDR3 has 12 amino acids. From germline, CDR1 is GTSNPN and CDR2 SVGIG (reference sequence). With 3 bases removed from V and 10 bases from J, the gap between germline ends came to 13 bases. CDR3 sequence reads: CAWSWLGGEQFF. CDR3 coding DNA: TGTGCCTGGAGCTGGTTAGGGGGAGAGCAGTTCTTC.

Only a few counts were recorded for this clone. The rearrangement links TRBV5-5 to TRBJ1-5; D is unclear. Germline V gene lookup returns CDR1 SGHKS and CDR2 YYEKEE (reference sequence). The germline V and J ends were trimmed by 0 bases and 0 bases, with 10 bases remaining between them. The CDR3 covers 16 residues. The CDR3 spells CASSLGATNSNQPQHF. The CDR3 DNA is TGTGCCAGCAGCTTGGGAGCAACCAATAGCAATCAGCCCCAGCATTTT.

The V gene is TRBV7-2, the J gene TRBJ1-2; no clear D gene. Germline V gives CDR1 SGHTA, CDR2 FQGNSA. V gave up 5 bases and J gave up 4 bases, with 14 bases separating them. The CDR3 contains 14 residues. The CDR3 here is CASSPSPGFYGYTF. The CDR3 DNA reads as TGTGCCAGCAGCCCCTCCCCGGGGTTCTATGGCTACACCTTC.

This chain connects TRBV10-3 to TRBJ1-4; D not resolved. Germline assignment: CDR1 ENHRY and CDR2 SYGVKD. Trimming took 0 bases from V and 6 from J, leaving 8 bases between them. CDR3 length: 14 amino acids. The DNA of the CDR3 is TGTGCCATCAGTGAGTCCGAGGTTCATGAAAAACTGTTTTTT. Its translation: CAISESEVHEKLFF.

This clone was recorded only once. This sequence joins TRBV5-4 and TRBJ2-3, with TRBD1 matching 11 bases. The CDR3 runs to 15 residues. V gave up 1 base and J gave up 3 bases; unmatched junction bases: 1. Germline V lookup: CDR1 SGHNT, CDR2 YYREEE (reference sequence). CDR3 in DNA: TGTGCCAGCAGCTTGTGGGACAGGGGGACAGATACGCAGTATTTT. Its protein product is CASSLWDRGTDTQYF.

The J gene is TRBJ2-3, the V gene TRBV5-8; TRBD2 matches at 9 bases. Trimming cost V 4 bases and J 5 bases; bases outside gene matches: 14. CDR3 length equals 17 residues. The germline V gene has CDR1 SGHTS and CDR2 YDEGEE. CDR3: CASSEGGRATWKDTQYF. In nucleotides, the CDR3 is TGTGCCAGCAGCGAAGGCGGGAGGGCGACATGGAAAGATACGCAGTATTTT.